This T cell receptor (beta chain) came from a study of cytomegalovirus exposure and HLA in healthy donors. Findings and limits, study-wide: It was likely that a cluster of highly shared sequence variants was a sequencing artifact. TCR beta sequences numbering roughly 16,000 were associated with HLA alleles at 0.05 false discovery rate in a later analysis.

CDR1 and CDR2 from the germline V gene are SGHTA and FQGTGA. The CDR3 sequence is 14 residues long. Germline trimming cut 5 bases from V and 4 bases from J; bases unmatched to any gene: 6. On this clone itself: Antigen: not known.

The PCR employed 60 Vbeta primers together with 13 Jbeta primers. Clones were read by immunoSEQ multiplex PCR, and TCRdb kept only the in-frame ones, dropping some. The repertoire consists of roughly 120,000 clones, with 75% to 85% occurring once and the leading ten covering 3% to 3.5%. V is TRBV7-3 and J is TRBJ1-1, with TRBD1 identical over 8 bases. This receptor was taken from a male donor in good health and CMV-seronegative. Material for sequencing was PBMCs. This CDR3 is CASSRGQGSTEAFF. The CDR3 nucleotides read TGTGCCAGCAGCCGAGGACAGGGAAGCACTGAAGCTTTCTTT.